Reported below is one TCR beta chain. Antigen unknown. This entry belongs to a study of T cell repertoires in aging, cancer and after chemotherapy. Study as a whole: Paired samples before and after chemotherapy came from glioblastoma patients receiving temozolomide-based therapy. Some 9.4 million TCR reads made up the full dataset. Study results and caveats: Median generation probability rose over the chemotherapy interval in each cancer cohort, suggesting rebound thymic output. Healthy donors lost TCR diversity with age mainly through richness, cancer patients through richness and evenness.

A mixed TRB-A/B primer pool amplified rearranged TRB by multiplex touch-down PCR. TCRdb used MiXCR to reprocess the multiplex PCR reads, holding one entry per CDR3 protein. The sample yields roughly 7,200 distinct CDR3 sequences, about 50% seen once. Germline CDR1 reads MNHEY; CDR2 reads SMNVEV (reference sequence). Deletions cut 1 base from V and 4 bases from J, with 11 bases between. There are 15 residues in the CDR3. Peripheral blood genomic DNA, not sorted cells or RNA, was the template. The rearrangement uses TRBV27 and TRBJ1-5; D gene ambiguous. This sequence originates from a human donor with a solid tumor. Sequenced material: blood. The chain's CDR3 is CASSLYGQDNQPQHF. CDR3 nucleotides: TGTGCCAGCAGTTTATATGGGCAGGATAATCAGCCCCAGCATTTT.